The 13 T cell receptor beta chains presented below share a single source sample, sequenced in a study of cytomegalovirus exposure and HLA in healthy donors. 60 Vbeta and 13 Jbeta primers were used in PCR. The protocol was immunoSEQ multiplex PCR, while the TCRdb copy is restricted to in-frame clones and leaves out a portion. The sample includes some 100,000 clones, roughly 70% seen only once; the top ten take under 11%. Sequenced sample: PBMCs. The receptors come from a man aged 45-60 years in good health and CMV-seronegative.

This clone came up a few times. The chain recombines TRBV10-3 with TRBJ2-4; 10 nucleotides line up with TRBD2. V was pared by 3 bases and J by 3 bases, with 5 bases of the junction left unmatched. CDR3 size: 16 residues. CDR1 ENHRY and CDR2 SYGVKD come from the germline V gene. CDR3: CAISDLAGVGKNIQYF. As DNA, the CDR3 is TGTGCCATCAGTGATCTAGCGGGAGTGGGCAAAAACATTCAGTACTTC.

The V and J genes are TRBV6-5 and TRBJ1-5; tentatively, D is TRBD1 (5 bases). Germline V gene lookup returns CDR1 MNHEY and CDR2 SVGAGI. The CDR3 has 15 amino acids. Trimming took 0 bases from V and 6 from J, leaving 12 bases between them. This CDR3 reads CASSYSGQGGQPQHF. CDR3 DNA: TGTGCCAGCAGTTACTCAGGTCAGGGAGGTCAGCCCCAGCATTTT.

This chain links TRBV25-1 with TRBJ2-1; 9 bases match TRBD1. The CDR3 extends over 15 amino acids. Germline CDR1 and CDR2: MGHDK and SYGVNS. Trimming cost V 3 bases and J 6 bases; bases outside gene matches: 6. The CDR3 protein is CASSDTGTGRNEQFF. CDR3 DNA sequence: TGTGCCAGCAGTGACACCGGGACAGGGCGCAATGAGCAGTTCTTC. Full variable domain (outside the CDR3, taken from reference TRBV25-1 and TRBJ2-1): EADIYQTPRYLVIGTGKKITLECSQTMGHDKMYWYQQDPGMELHLIHYSYGVNSTEKGDLSSESTVSRIRTEHFPLTLESARPSHTSQYLCASSDTGTGRNEQFFGPGTRLTVL.

V usage is TRBV29-1 and J usage is TRBJ2-1, with 7 bases matching TRBD2. V was clipped by 3 bases and J by 0 bases; unmatched bases: 5. The CDR3 covers 15 residues. Germline V gene sequence: CDR1 SQVTM, CDR2 ANQGSEA. The CDR3 reads CSVDGTISSYNEQFF. The CDR3 DNA reads TGCAGCGTTGATGGGACTATCAGCTCCTACAATGAGCAGTTCTTC.

This rearrangement joins TRBV27 to TRBJ1-5; D unresolved. Trimming removed 5 bases from V and 4 bases from J, with 12 bases in between. Per the germline V gene, CDR1 is MNHEY and CDR2 is SMNVEV (reference sequence). The CDR3 extends over 14 amino acids. As DNA, the CDR3 is TGTGCCAGCAGTCCTCATGACACTAATCAGCCCCAGCATTTT. Its translation is CASSPHDTNQPQHF.

The V and J genes are TRBV7-8 and TRBJ2-6; D call uncertain. Trimming removed 3 bases from V and 7 bases from J, with 13 bases in between. This CDR3 is built from 15 residues. Germline assignment: CDR1 SGHVS and CDR2 FQNEAQ. Here the CDR3 reads CASSFEARVANVLTF. In DNA, the CDR3 is TGTGCCAGCAGCTTTGAGGCTCGGGTAGCCAACGTCCTGACTTTC.

This clone was seen only a few times. The chain combines TRBV27 with TRBJ2-1; TRBD1 matches at 8 bases. The germline V gene has CDR1 MNHEY and CDR2 SMNVEV (reference sequence). The ends lost 0 bases at V and 4 bases at J; junction bases unmatched: 5. The CDR3 length is 16 residues. CDR3 amino acids: CASSLSGTGGYNEQFF. CDR3 in DNA: TGTGCCAGCAGTTTATCGGGAACAGGGGGATACAATGAGCAGTTCTTC.

The chain employs TRBV30 and TRBJ1-2; D uncertain. V gave up 0 bases and J gave up 4 bases, with 9 bases separating them. Germline loops: CDR1 GTSNPN, CDR2 SVGIG (reference sequence). This CDR3 spans 13 amino acids. The CDR3 DNA follows: TGTGCCTGGAGTGTCAGGTTTCCCTATGGCTACACCTTC. It encodes CAWSVRFPYGYTF.

The CDR3 DNA follows: TGTGCCAGTAGTAAAGGGGCAGAGACCCAGTACTTC. It translates to CASSKGAETQYF. V is TRBV19 and J is TRBJ2-5, with D maybe TRBD1 (5 bases). V lost 4 bases and J lost 4, with 7 bases in between. CDR3 length equals 12 residues. CDR1 and CDR2 (germline): LNHDA, SQIVND (reference sequence). The full variable domain, rest sourced from reference TRBV19 and TRBJ2-5, is DGGITQSPKYLFRKEGQNVTLSCEQNLNHDAMYWYRQDPGQGLRLIYYSQIVNDFQKGDIAEGYSVSREKKESFPLTVTSAQKNPTAFYLCASSKGAETQYFGPGTRLLVL.

This chain links TRBV6-1 with TRBJ2-1; 10 bases match TRBD1. With 3 bases clipped from V and 6 bases from J, the junction kept 8 bases outside the gene matches. Germline CDR1 is MNHNS and CDR2 is SASEGT. This CDR3 has 16 amino acids. This chain's CDR3 is CASSEFGTGAVNEQFF. In DNA, the CDR3 is TGTGCCAGCAGTGAGTTCGGGACAGGGGCGGTCAATGAGCAGTTCTTC.

The chain carries TRBV7-8 and TRBJ1-5, with 7 bases that match TRBD1. The CDR3 runs to 14 residues. Germline V gene data show CDR1 as SGHVS and CDR2 as FQNEAQ. The V segment lost 1 base and the J segment 4 bases; nucleotides outside the gene matches: 1. This chain's CDR3 is CASSLVGQNQPQHF. The CDR3, as DNA: TGTGCCAGCAGCTTAGTGGGACAGAATCAGCCCCAGCATTTT.

The chain recombines TRBV2 with TRBJ2-7; the D gene is possibly TRBD1 (5 bases). The CDR3 runs to 12 residues. Trimming left V 5 bases short and J 5 bases short, with 10 bases between. Germline V lookup: CDR1 SNHLY, CDR2 FYNNEI. CDR3 region: CASSPDTDEQYF. CDR3 DNA sequence: TGTGCCAGCAGTCCGGACACCGACGAGCAGTACTTC.

The gene calls are TRBV11-2 and TRBJ2-1; D perhaps matches TRBD2 (5 bases). Germline CDR1 SGHAT, CDR2 FQNNGV. This CDR3 has 15 residues. Trimming stripped 1 base from V and 9 bases from J, with 16 bases between. As DNA, the CDR3 is TGTGCCAGCAGCTTAGTGGGAGTAAGCTCCAGTGAGCAGTTCTTC. The encoded protein is CASSLVGVSSSEQFF.